These T cell receptor beta chains were read from a single sample in a study of blood T cell repertoires in COVID-19. Profiled with immunoSEQ multiplex PCR; TCRdb holds only in-frame clones, not every one. The data show about 220,000 clones, 75% to 85% seen once. The sequencing input was peripheral blood. All receptors derive from a woman in her seventies with COVID-19, enrolled during active disease. The CDR3 runs from the conserved cysteine through the conserved F or W. The order of the fields is V gene, J gene, CDR3 length, CDR3 protein.

TRBV3-1/TRBV3-2,TRBJ1-2,16,CASSLPVGAGRSGYTF
TRBV24-1,TRBJ1-5,16,CATSDPTGTGNQPQHF
TRBV7-2,TRBJ1-5,14,CASSSRGSNQPQHF
TRBV15,TRBJ1-6,15,CATSRDPGKNSPLHF
TRBV3-1/TRBV3-2,TRBJ1-4,18,CASSPVGTEVLSREKLFF
TRBV7-9,TRBJ1-2,14,CASSLDGGIYGYTF
TRBV5-1,TRBJ1-6,16,CASRPGEFIYNSPLHF
TRBV4-3,TRBJ2-1,19,CASSLARGGSSGRYNEQFF
TRBV7-6,TRBJ2-7,15,CASSMGLAGGGRQYF
TRBV30,TRBJ2-7,12,CAWSVLSYEQYF
TRBV6-5,TRBJ1-5,14,CASSLRWGEDPQHF
TRBV19,TRBJ1-5,14,CASSIRSGNQPQHF
TRBV6-5,TRBJ1-1,14,CASTPNGMNTEAFF
TRBV4-1,TRBJ2-5,14,CASSLGQGWGTQYF
TRBV6-2/TRBV6-3,TRBJ1-2,15,CASSYPSQGNYGYTF
TRBV10-3,TRBJ1-2,14,CAISERGRDYGYTF
TRBV7-2,TRBJ2-3,15,CASRPLAGGVDTQYF
TRBV5-4,TRBJ1-1,16,CASSPQGATRNTEAFF
TRBV5-6,TRBJ1-1,14,CASSIVTANTEAFF
TRBV19,TRBJ1-3,13,CASSTGPGNTIYF
TRBV5-6,TRBJ1-1,12,CASSSHRTEAFF
TRBV3-1/TRBV3-2,TRBJ2-1,16,CASHPGREESYNEQFF
TRBV5-1,TRBJ1-2,13,CASGTGANYGYTF
TRBV19,TRBJ2-7,15,CASSGTSGRADEQYF
TRBV6-5,TRBJ2-5,12,CASSWDRETQYF